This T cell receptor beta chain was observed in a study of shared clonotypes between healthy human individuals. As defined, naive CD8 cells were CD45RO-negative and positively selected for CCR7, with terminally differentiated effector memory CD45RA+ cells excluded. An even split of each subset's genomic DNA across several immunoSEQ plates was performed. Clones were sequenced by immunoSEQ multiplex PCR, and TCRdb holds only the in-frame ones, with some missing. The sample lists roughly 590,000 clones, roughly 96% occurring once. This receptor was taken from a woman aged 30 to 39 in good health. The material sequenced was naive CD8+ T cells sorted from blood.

CDR3 DNA sequence: TGTGCCAGCAGTCCTCACCCGGTCTCGAGCGAGCAGTACTTC. The encoded protein is CASSPHPVSSEQYF. The chain couples TRBV27 to TRBJ2-7, with D unclear. Trimming left V 5 bases short and J 6 bases short, with 17 bases between. The CDR3 length is 14 residues. CDR1 is MNHEY, CDR2 SMNVEV, per germline (reference sequence).